The 24 T cell receptor beta chains given below trace back to one sample, sequenced in a study of blood T cell repertoires in COVID-19. Sequencing was performed with immunoSEQ multiplex PCR; in TCRdb, only in-frame clones are kept and a portion is missing. The table records under 300,000 clones, around nine tenths of them present only once. The sequenced sample was PBMCs or T cells enriched from blood (not recorded which). All receptors derive from a woman aged 40 to 50 who had been exposed to COVID-19.

The rearrangement joins TRBV6-4 to TRBJ1-2; TRBD1 is a possible D gene (5 bases). The CDR3 has 12 amino acids. Germline values: CDR1 MRHNA, CDR2 SNTAGT. Trimming pared 2 bases from V and 5 bases from J, leaving 6 bases between. CDR3 protein: CASSDAGYGYTF. The CDR3 DNA reads TGTGCCAGCAGTGACGCAGGGTATGGCTACACCTTC.

The chain has TRBV7-9 and TRBJ1-6; 8 bases line up with TRBD1. CDR1 SEHNR and CDR2 FQNEAQ come from the germline V gene (reference sequence). V shed 5 bases and J 16 bases; nucleotides not matched to a gene: 1. The CDR3 covers 10 residues. CDR3 DNA: TGTGCCAGCAGCGGACAGGGTCTCCACTTT. It codes for CASSGQGLHF.

The chain has TRBV10-3 and TRBJ1-1, with D possibly matching TRBD1 (5 bases). Germline values: CDR1 ENHRY, CDR2 SYGVKD. V was trimmed by 2 bases and J by 8 bases, leaving 18 bases between them. The CDR3 runs to 15 residues. The CDR3 region has the DNA TGTGCCATCAGTGAGGGTGACGGGGGGATCCGAGAAGCTTTCTTT. Amino acid sequence: CAISEGDGGIREAFF.

J is TRBJ2-1 and V is TRBV9; D might be TRBD1 (5 bases). Trimming took off 0 bases at V and 1 base at J, with 8 bases between the two ends. Germline loops: CDR1 SGDLS, CDR2 YYNGEE. The CDR3 has 15 amino acids. The CDR3 bases are TGTGCCAGCAGCGTAGCCCCAGGGTCCTACAATGAGCAGTTCTTC. Its protein is CASSVAPGSYNEQFF.

A few counts support this clone. The chain employs TRBV4-2 and TRBJ2-2; D is unclear. This CDR3 has 13 amino acids. In germline, CDR1 is LGHNA, CDR2 YNFKEQ. The ends were cut back, 8 bases at V and 1 base at J, with 8 bases in the middle. The CDR3 DNA is TGTGCCAGCGCCTCAGAGAACACCGGGGAGCTGTTTTTT. It translates to CASASENTGELFF.

The CDR3 loop is CASRFRGMTGELFF. CDR3 nucleotides: TGTGCCAGCAGATTCAGGGGAATGACCGGGGAGCTGTTTTTT. This chain connects TRBV6-5 to TRBJ2-2; possible D gene TRBD1, 6 bases. The length of the CDR3 is 14 residues. From germline, CDR1 is MNHEY and CDR2 SVGAGI. Between the trimmed V and J ends, which lost 6 bases and 5 bases, there was a span of 13 bases.

The chain employs TRBV2 and TRBJ1-5, with TRBD1 matching over 12 bases. The CDR3 spans 15 residues. V lost 7 bases, J lost 4 bases, and 5 bases stayed unmatched. Germline CDR1 and CDR2: SNHLY and FYNNEI. Written as DNA, the CDR3 is TGTGCCAGCACTCGGGACAGGGGGCGGAATCAGCCCCAGCATTTT. Translating it yields CASTRDRGRNQPQHF.

The chain uses TRBV28 and TRBJ1-2; TRBD1 aligns across 9 bases. V gave up 2 bases and J gave up 3 bases; unmatched junction bases: 1. This CDR3 is 14 amino acids long. From germline, CDR1 is MDHEN and CDR2 SYDVKM. The CDR3: CASSLTGGHYGYTF. CDR3 sequence (DNA): TGTGCCAGCAGTTTAACAGGGGGCCACTATGGCTACACCTTC.

This clone occurred a few times. The chain uses TRBV7-9 and TRBJ2-2; a weak D match, TRBD1 (5 bases). The V gene's germline CDR1 is SEHNR and CDR2 FQNEAQ (reference sequence). This CDR3 has 15 amino acids. The V and J ends lost 2 bases and 2 bases respectively, with 9 bases between them. CDR3 DNA sequence: TGTGCCAGCAGCTTAAGAGACAGAAACACCGGGGAGCTGTTTTTT. Translation: CASSLRDRNTGELFF.

DNA for the CDR3: TGCAGTGCTAGTATACTAGCGGGGGGCCTCGCCTACAATGAGCAGTTCTTC. Amino acids: CSASILAGGLAYNEQFF. This sequence joins TRBV20-1 and TRBJ2-1; TRBD2 aligns across 12 bases. Per germline, CDR1 DFQATT and CDR2 SNEGSKA (reference sequence). This CDR3 is 17 amino acids long. V dropped 3 bases and J dropped 2; count of bases not matched to a gene: 8.

J is TRBJ2-3 and V is TRBV18; D gene ambiguous. The V and J ends lost 2 bases and 4 bases respectively, with 13 bases between them. The CDR3 runs to 15 residues. CDR1 and CDR2 from the germline V gene are KGHSH and LQKENI. CDR3 coding DNA: TGTGCCAGCTCACCAGTCTCACTTGAGGCAGATACGCAGTATTTT. Its translation: CASSPVSLEADTQYF.

This clone was observed a single time. This chain links TRBV5-6 with TRBJ2-5, with D possibly TRBD1 on 6 matching bases. This CDR3 spans 13 amino acids. Trimming left V 4 bases short and J 5 bases short, with 12 bases between. Germline V gene lookup returns CDR1 SGHDT and CDR2 YYEEEE. The CDR3 DNA sequence: TGTGCCAGCAGCAAAGGGGGTTGGGAGACCCAGTACTTC. As protein: CASSKGGWETQYF.

The chain is built from TRBV6-5 and TRBJ1-6; D is undetermined. The CDR3 covers 14 residues. Germline CDR1 and CDR2: MNHEY and SVGAGI. V lost 5 bases to trimming and J lost 10 bases, with 15 bases between them. The CDR3 nucleotides are TGTGCCAGCAGTCTACCGGGTCCTACATCACCCCTCCACTTT. Amino acids: CASSLPGPTSPLHF.

V gene TRBV4-3 combines with J gene TRBJ2-1, with TRBD1 matching 11 bases. Trimming took 3 bases from V and 5 from J; bases not matched to a gene: 6. This CDR3 has 16 residues. Germline values: CDR1 LGHNA, CDR2 YSLEER. Written as DNA, the CDR3 is TGCGCCAGCAGCCACTCGCCGGGACAGGGGGACAATGAGCAGTTCTTC. Translation gives CASSHSPGQGDNEQFF.

The V gene is TRBV3-1 (or the pseudogene TRBV3-2), the J gene TRBJ2-7, with TRBD1 as a possible D gene (5 bases). Germline V gene data show CDR1 as LGHDT and CDR2 as YNNKEL (reference sequence). Trimming shortened V by 4 bases and J by 3 bases, and 7 bases separated the two germline ends. This CDR3 is built from 12 residues. The CDR3 DNA follows: TGTGCCAGCAGCCGGGGCGACTACGAGCAGTACTTC. Translation: CASSRGDYEQYF.

This rearrangement joins TRBV9 to TRBJ1-3; TRBD1 aligns across 7 bases. The germline gives CDR1 SGDLS, CDR2 YYNGEE. The CDR3 spans 16 residues. V lost 0 bases, J lost 0 bases, and 3 bases stayed unmatched. CDR3 in DNA: TGTGCCAGCAGCGTAGAGGGGGCCCACTCTGGAAACACCATATATTTT. Amino acid sequence: CASSVEGAHSGNTIYF.

Points on this clone: The same CDR3 can be traced to other DNA sequences in this sample. The rearrangement links TRBV24-1 to TRBJ1-2, with D perhaps matching TRBD1 (5 bases). This CDR3 is built from 12 residues. Trimming took off 9 bases at V and 2 bases at J, with 9 bases between the two ends. CDR1 and CDR2 from the germline V gene are KGHDR and SFDVKD. The CDR3 DNA reads TGTGCCACCGGAGACAGCAACTATGGCTACACCTTC. This sequence encodes CATGDSNYGYTF.

The rearrangement uses TRBV7-6 and TRBJ2-7; 7 bases are shared with TRBD1. Germline V CDR1 and CDR2: SGHVS, FNYEAQ. The CDR3 totals 12 residues. The J segment lost 5 bases and the V segment lost 4 bases, leaving 2 bases of the junction unmatched. CDR3 sequence reads: CASSSTGNEQYF. In DNA, the CDR3 is TGTGCCAGCAGCTCGACAGGGAACGAGCAGTACTTC.

The chain links TRBV19 to TRBJ2-1; 10 nucleotides line up with TRBD2. The V and J ends lost 4 bases and 9 bases, in that order; junction bases with no gene match: 12. The CDR3 covers 16 residues. Germline CDR1 LNHDA, CDR2 SQIVND (reference sequence). CDR3 in amino acids: CASSTRTSGGKFEQFF. CDR3 DNA sequence: TGTGCCAGTAGTACCAGGACTAGCGGAGGGAAGTTTGAGCAGTTCTTC.

CDR3 sequence: CASSTKDRAPAYEQYF. The DNA for the CDR3 is TGTGCCAGCAGCACGAAGGACAGGGCCCCGGCTTACGAGCAGTACTTC. The chain links TRBV7-7 to TRBJ2-7; 8 nucleotides line up with TRBD1. Germline V gene lookup returns CDR1 SSHAT and CDR2 FNYEAQ (reference sequence). V shed 5 bases and J 4 bases; nucleotides not matched to a gene: 13. CDR3 length equals 16 residues.

The J gene is TRBJ1-3, the V gene TRBV21-1; TRBD1, the table's D call, was not compared with the DNA. TRBV21-1 is an annotated pseudogene. The CDR3 is 19 residues long. The CDR3 reads CASSNLQLTGTWPGNTIYF. CDR3 sequence (DNA): TGTGCCAGCAGCAACCTCCAGCTTACAGGGACGTGGCCTGGAAACACCATATATTTT.

The CDR3 protein is CASSVGLAGDNEQFF. The CDR3, as DNA: TGTGCCAGCAGCGTCGGACTAGCGGGAGATAATGAGCAGTTCTTC. The rearrangement uses TRBV9 and TRBJ2-1, with 13 bases that match TRBD2. The V gene's germline CDR1 is SGDLS and CDR2 YYNGEE. The junction had 3 bases not matched to a gene; V was cut back by 2 bases and J by 7 bases. The CDR3 totals 15 residues.

The rearrangement joins TRBV19 to TRBJ1-5; 7 nucleotides align to TRBD1. The length of the CDR3 is 15 residues. V shed 9 bases, J shed 6 bases, and the junction held 14 bases outside the gene matches. Germline CDR1 LNHDA, CDR2 SQIVND (reference sequence). CDR3 sequence (DNA): TGTGCCAGCACCAACCCAGGGGGTAGATTTCAGCCCCAGCATTTT. Its protein is CASTNPGGRFQPQHF.

The rearrangement joins TRBV19 to TRBJ2-6; 10 bases line up with TRBD1. CDR1 LNHDA and CDR2 SQIVND come from the germline V gene (reference sequence). CDR3 length: 15 amino acids. With V trimmed by 9 bases and J by 4 bases, 6 bases remained unmatched. CDR3: CASRDRGSGANVLTF. As DNA, the CDR3 is TGTGCCAGCCGGGACAGGGGTTCCGGGGCCAACGTCCTGACTTTC.